This T cell receptor beta chain emerged from a study of CD8 T cells in Susac syndrome. Random hexamers were used to reverse transcribe the RNA input (about 0.5 to 1 ug). TCRdb itself ran the immunoSEQ multiplex PCR reads through MiXCR, one entry per CDR3 protein. The table lists tens of thousands of distinct CDR3 sequences, roughly 95% of them singletons. The CDR3 has 12 residues. From germline, CDR1 is KGHDR and CDR2 SFDVKD. The ends were cut back, 7 bases at V and 1 base at J, with 6 bases in the middle. The receptor's source is a human donor with multiple sclerosis. V and J are TRBV24-1 and TRBJ1-1, with no clear D. The sequencing sample was made of CD4+ T cells from PBMCs. The CDR3 sequence: CATRRGNTEAFF. The DNA of the CDR3 is TGTGCCACCAGACGGGGGAACACTGAAGCTTTCTTT.